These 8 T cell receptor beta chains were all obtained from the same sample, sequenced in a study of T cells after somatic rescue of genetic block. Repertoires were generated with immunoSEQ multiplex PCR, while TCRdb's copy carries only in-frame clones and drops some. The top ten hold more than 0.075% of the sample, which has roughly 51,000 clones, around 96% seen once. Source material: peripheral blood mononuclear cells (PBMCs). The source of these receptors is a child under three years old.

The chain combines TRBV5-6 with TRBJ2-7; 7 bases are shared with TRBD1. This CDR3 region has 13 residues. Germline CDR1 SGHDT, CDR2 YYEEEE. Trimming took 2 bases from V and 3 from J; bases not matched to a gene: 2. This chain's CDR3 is CASSFAGGYEQYF. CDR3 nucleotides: TGTGCCAGCAGCTTCGCAGGGGGCTACGAGCAGTACTTC.

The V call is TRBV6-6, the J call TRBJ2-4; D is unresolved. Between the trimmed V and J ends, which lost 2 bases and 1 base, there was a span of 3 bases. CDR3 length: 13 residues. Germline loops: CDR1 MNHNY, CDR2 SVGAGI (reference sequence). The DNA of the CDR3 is TGTGCCAGCAGTTACAGGGCCAAAAACATTCAGTACTTC. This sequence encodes CASSYRAKNIQYF.

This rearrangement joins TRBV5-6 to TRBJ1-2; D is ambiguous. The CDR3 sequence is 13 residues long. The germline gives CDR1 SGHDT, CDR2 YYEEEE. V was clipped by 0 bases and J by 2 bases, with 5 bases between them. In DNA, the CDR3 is TGTGCCAGCAGCTTGGGACAAAACTATGGCTACACCTTC. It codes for CASSLGQNYGYTF.

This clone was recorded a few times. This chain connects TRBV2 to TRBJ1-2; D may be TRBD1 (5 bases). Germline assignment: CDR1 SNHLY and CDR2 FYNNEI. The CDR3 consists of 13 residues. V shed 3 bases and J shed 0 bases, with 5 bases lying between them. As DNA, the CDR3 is TGTGCCAGCAGTGAGGGGGCTAACTATGGCTACACCTTC. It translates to CASSEGANYGYTF.

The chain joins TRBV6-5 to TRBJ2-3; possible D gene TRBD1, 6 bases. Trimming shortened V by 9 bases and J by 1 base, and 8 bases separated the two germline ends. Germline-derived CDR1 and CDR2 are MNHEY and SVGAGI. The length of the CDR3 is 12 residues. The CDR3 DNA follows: TGTGCCAGACAGGGACGCACAGATACGCAGTATTTT. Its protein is CARQGRTDTQYF.

This CDR3 reads CASSNSGRVTETQYF. The DNA of the CDR3 is TGTGCCAGCAGCAATAGCGGGAGAGTGACGGAGACCCAGTACTTC. This chain links TRBV5-4 with TRBJ2-5; 9 bases match TRBD2. The germline gives CDR1 SGHNT, CDR2 YYREEE (reference sequence). Trimming removed 4 bases from V and 5 bases from J; junction bases left unmatched: 9. This CDR3 is built from 15 residues.

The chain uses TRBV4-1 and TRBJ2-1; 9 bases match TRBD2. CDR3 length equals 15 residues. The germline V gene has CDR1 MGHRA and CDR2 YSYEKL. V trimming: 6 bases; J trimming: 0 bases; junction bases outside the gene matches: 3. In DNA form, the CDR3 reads TGCGCCAGCAGTTATAGCGGGAGCTCCTACAATGAGCAGTTCTTC. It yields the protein CASSYSGSSYNEQFF.

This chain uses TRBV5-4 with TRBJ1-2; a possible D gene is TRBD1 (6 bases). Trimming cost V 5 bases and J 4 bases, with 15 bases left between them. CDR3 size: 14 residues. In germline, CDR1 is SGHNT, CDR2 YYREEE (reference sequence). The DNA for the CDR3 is TGTGCCAGCAGGGAAGGGGGGCGCGGCTATGGCTACACCTTC. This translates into CASREGGRGYGYTF.